Listed below are T cell receptor beta chains from one sample, sequenced in a study of T-cell reconstitution after alpha-beta-depleted transplantation in children. TCRdb ran MiXCR on the PCR reads and lists one entry per CDR3 protein. The table lists 450,000 to 550,000 distinct CDR3 sequences, approximately 10% of them singletons. Sequenced here: PBMCs, mostly from graft donor cells, sampled 180 days after TCRalphabeta/CD19-depleted stem cell transplant. These receptors were taken from a female patient aged 2-9 years who had a stem cell transplant for aplastic anemia, so the T cells may come from the graft donor. Each CDR3 is given with its conserved first and last residue.

TRBV29-1	TRBJ2-3	CSVEGWGGTSGITDTQYF
TRBV4-3	TRBJ2-7	CASSQGSSSYEQYF
TRBV20-1	TRBJ1-5	CSAGGALNQPQHF
TRBV15	TRBJ2-7	CATNRDRASYEQYF
TRBV20-1	TRBJ1-6	CSGLRDRGPSPLHF
TRBV3-1	TRBJ1-2	CASSQGGTGGNGYTF
TRBV24-1	TRBJ2-3	CATTTGGGTDTQYF
TRBV28	TRBJ2-2	CASSSIYPRFSTTQGFTGELFF
TRBV6-5	TRBJ2-7	CASRGTVSYEQYF
TRBV20-1	TRBJ2-1	CSVTSGQPFNNEQFF
TRBV29-1	TRBJ2-7	CSVEDGHGFLVEQYF
TRBV5-1	TRBJ2-5	CASSPGDQETQYF
TRBV7-6	TRBJ2-3	CASSGHPYGDTQYF
TRBV4-2	TRBJ2-3	CASSQDTGDRGRYF
TRBV7-9	TRBJ1-2	CASSLNQGLYYGYTF
TRBV5-1	TRBJ2-5	CASSLGAEETQYF
TRBV11-1	TRBJ2-2	CASSLPARGLAGLFVGELFF
TRBV9	TRBJ1-4	CASSTPTASGTNEKLFF
TRBV11-2	TRBJ2-4	CASSLVLGAAKNIQYF
TRBV5-1	TRBJ2-3	CASSLLVVLGDTQYF
TRBV12-3/TRBV12-4	TRBJ1-5	CASTRQGRKPQHF
TRBV5-5	TRBJ2-1	CASSFRRIPYNEQFF
TRBV5-1	TRBJ2-3	CASSRRREFLPDTQYF
TRBV7-2	TRBJ2-5	CASSIKTGQETQYF
TRBV2	TRBJ2-1	CASSEWDRVNEQFF
TRBV12-3/TRBV12-4	TRBJ1-4	CASSPLVWGQPEKLFF
TRBV4-2	TRBJ2-6	CASSKQLSGANVLTF
TRBV24-1	TRBJ2-5	CATSDPETGQETQYF
TRBV24-1	TRBJ2-5	CATSDRGLVRETQYF
TRBV19	TRBJ1-5	CASTVDSGYSNQPQHF
TRBV10-3	TRBJ2-1	CAISGWAGAGDEQFF
TRBV29-1	TRBJ1-1	CSVEGYREGGTEAFF
TRBV7-2	TRBJ2-7	CASSLRASGGPQEQYF
TRBV5-1	TRBJ2-5	CASSSSGASGETQYF
TRBV12-5	TRBJ1-5	CASGLGTENQPQHF
TRBV5-1	TRBJ2-3	CASSLWGSGAGSDTQYF
TRBV5-6	TRBJ1-5	CASSFPGHPSNQPQHF
TRBV29-1	TRBJ1-1	CSVDHKNTEAFF
TRBV28	TRBJ1-6	CASRPGLNSYNSPLHF